The 16 T cell receptor beta chains below all came from one sample that was sequenced in a study of T cell changes during pregnancy in multiple sclerosis. Assay: immunoSEQ multiplex PCR; the TCRdb copy retains only in-frame clones and omits some. The profile shows approximately 50,000 clones, about 90% of them singletons. The sequenced sample was CD4+ T cells from peripheral blood mononuclear cells, obtained after pregnancy. All receptors derive from a female donor with multiple sclerosis, enrolled in a pregnancy study.

The gene calls are TRBV9 and TRBJ2-1; D possibly corresponds to TRBD2 (6 bases). The CDR3 totals 16 residues. Germline V gives CDR1 SGDLS, CDR2 YYNGEE. V was trimmed by 4 bases and J by 4 bases, leaving 18 bases between them. CDR3 in DNA: TGTGCCAGCAGCTACACCTCCGGGGGAAGGTACAATGAGCAGTTCTTC. It yields the protein CASSYTSGGRYNEQFF.

The chain recombines TRBV7-6 with TRBJ2-4; TRBD1 matches at 7 bases. Unmatched junction bases numbered 13, after V lost 4 bases and J lost 1 base. The CDR3 covers 18 residues. CDR1 is SGHVS and CDR2 is FNYEAQ in the germline V gene. In DNA form, the CDR3 reads TGTGCCAGCAGCTCTCTACTAAAGGGGGCCCATGCCAAAAACATTCAGTACTTC. This codes for CASSSLLKGAHAKNIQYF.

This clone occurred a few times. V usage is TRBV28 and J usage is TRBJ1-1; 10 bases match TRBD1. J lost 11 bases, V lost 5 bases, and 5 bases had no gene match. The length of the CDR3 is 12 residues. Looked up from germline, CDR1 is MDHEN and CDR2 is SYDVKM. The CDR3 here is CASSPGQGRAFF. The CDR3 DNA is TGTGCCAGCAGTCCGGGACAGGGGAGGGCTTTCTTT.

DNA for the CDR3: TGCGCCAGCAGTCTCGGACAGTCCTACGAGCAGTACTTC. It yields the protein CASSLGQSYEQYF. This chain joins TRBV10-1 and TRBJ2-7; D might be TRBD1 (6 bases). Germline lookup yields CDR1 WNHNN and CDR2 SYGVQD (reference sequence). The CDR3 extends over 13 amino acids. With 5 bases removed from V and 1 base from J, the gap between germline ends came to 9 bases.

This clone was seen a handful of times. This rearrangement joins TRBV6-1 to TRBJ1-2; 9 bases map to TRBD1. The CDR3 contains 14 residues. V lost 3 bases, J lost 4 bases, and 3 bases stayed unmatched. CDR1 and CDR2 (germline): MNHNS, SASEGT. CDR3 loop: CASSEGTGLYGYTF. In nucleotides, the CDR3 is TGTGCCAGCAGTGAGGGGACAGGGCTCTATGGCTACACCTTC.

In DNA, the CDR3 is TGTGCCAGCAGTGAAGCTACTAGCGGGATTTACGAGCAGTACTTC. Its protein product is CASSEATSGIYEQYF. The V call is TRBV6-1, the J call TRBJ2-7, with 10 bases matching TRBD2. Trimming at V came to 0 bases and at J to 4 bases, leaving 3 bases not matched to a gene. The CDR3 is made up of 15 amino acids. Germline CDR1 reads MNHNS; CDR2 reads SASEGT.

The chain uses TRBV27 and TRBJ2-5, with a tentative D call TRBD2 (6 bases). Trimming stripped 0 bases from V and 5 bases from J, with 13 bases between. The CDR3 spans 15 residues. The V gene's germline CDR1 is MNHEY and CDR2 SMNVEV (reference sequence). As DNA, the CDR3 is TGTGCCAGCAGTTTATCGAGAGGCCGGGGGGAGACCCAGTACTTC. Translating gives CASSLSRGRGETQYF.

This clone has only one observation. The V and J genes are TRBV7-2 and TRBJ1-3; 10 bases line up with TRBD1. Germline V CDR1 and CDR2: SGHTA, FQGNSA. Germline trimming cut 2 bases from V and 3 bases from J; bases unmatched to any gene: 13. CDR3 length: 19 residues. CDR3 bases: TGTGCCAGCAGCTTACCAGACCCCGGGACAGGGGTTATTGGAAACACCATATATTTT. It specifies CASSLPDPGTGVIGNTIYF.

The rearrangement joins TRBV4-3 to TRBJ2-7, with 8 nucleotides matching TRBD2. The trim removed 2 bases at V and 6 bases at J, leaving 9 bases unmatched. The CDR3 is made up of 15 amino acids. Looked up from germline, CDR1 is LGHNA and CDR2 is YSLEER. This chain's CDR3 is CASSQIVGRGIEQYF. For the CDR3, the DNA is TGCGCCAGCAGCCAAATTGTCGGGAGGGGCATCGAGCAGTACTTC.

With regard to this clone: Other DNA sequences in this specimen translate into the identical CDR3. V and J are TRBV4-1 and TRBJ2-3; D gene ambiguous. V was trimmed by 3 bases and J by 2 bases, leaving 9 bases between them. The CDR3 contains 14 residues. The V gene's germline CDR1 is MGHRA and CDR2 YSYEKL. The DNA for the CDR3 is TGCGCCAGCAGCCAGGCAACAGTCACAGATACGCAGTATTTT. Amino acid sequence: CASSQATVTDTQYF.

The rearrangement uses TRBV30 and TRBJ1-3, with D unresolved. V was pared by 2 bases and J by 0 bases, with 14 bases between. The CDR3 has 16 amino acids. Germline loops: CDR1 GTSNPN, CDR2 SVGIG (reference sequence). In DNA, the CDR3 is TGTGCCTGGAGTAGAGGGCCTCCCAGCTCTGGAAACACCATATATTTT. Encoded protein: CAWSRGPPSSGNTIYF. Drawing the rest from reference TRBV30 and TRBJ1-3, the complete variable domain is SQTIHQWPATLVQPVGSPLSLECTVEGTSNPNLYWYRQAAGRGLQLLFYSVGIGQISSEVPQNLSASRPQDRQFILSSKKLLLSDSGFYLCAWSRGPPSSGNTIYFGEGSWLTVV.

The table lists this clone with a count of one. The CDR3 spells CASSLLGSRETQYF. The CDR3, as DNA: TGTGCCAGCAGTTTATTAGGGAGTCGGGAGACCCAGTACTTC. V usage is TRBV28 and J usage is TRBJ2-5; D is possibly TRBD2 (5 bases). CDR3 length equals 14 residues. The V end was cut by 1 base, the J end by 5 bases, with 11 bases between. Per the germline V gene, CDR1 is MDHEN and CDR2 is SYDVKM.

The rearrangement links TRBV9 to TRBJ2-3, with D tentatively TRBD1 (5 bases). V dropped 3 bases and J dropped 3 bases, with 17 bases sitting between them. Germline lookup yields CDR1 SGDLS and CDR2 YYNGEE. The length of the CDR3 is 16 residues. DNA of the CDR3: TGTGCCAGCAGCGAACGTGAAGGGGTCGGGACAGATACGCAGTATTTT. Its translation is CASSEREGVGTDTQYF.

This clone appeared once. The rearrangement joins TRBV5-1 to TRBJ2-3; 8 bases agree with TRBD1. The germline V gene encodes CDR1 SGHRS and CDR2 YFSETQ. The trim removed 4 bases at V and 0 bases at J, leaving 7 bases unmatched. This CDR3 has 16 amino acids. The CDR3 loop reads CASSLDRGRSTDTQYF. The CDR3, as DNA: TGCGCCAGCAGCCTAGACAGGGGCCGTAGCACAGATACGCAGTATTTT.

The chain uses TRBV11-2 and TRBJ2-1; perhaps TRBD1 as D (5 bases). Trimming removed 5 bases from V and 8 bases from J, with 16 bases in between. The CDR3 spans 14 residues. Germline lookup yields CDR1 SGHAT and CDR2 FQNNGV. CDR3 loop: CASSALNPQDEQFF. The CDR3 DNA sequence: TGTGCCAGCAGCGCCCTAAACCCACAGGATGAGCAGTTCTTC.

The chain combines TRBV19 with TRBJ2-1, with 10 nucleotides matching TRBD2. Per the germline V gene, CDR1 is LNHDA and CDR2 is SQIVND (reference sequence). The CDR3 has 16 residues. Germline trimming cut 7 bases from V and 9 bases from J; bases unmatched to any gene: 15. The CDR3 loop is CASISWASGSRGEQFF. CDR3 nucleotides: TGTGCCAGTATAAGCTGGGCTAGCGGGAGTCGAGGTGAGCAGTTCTTC. The full variable domain, rest sourced from reference TRBV19 and TRBJ2-1, is DGGITQSPKYLFRKEGQNVTLSCEQNLNHDAMYWYRQDPGQGLRLIYYSQIVNDFQKGDIAEGYSVSREKKESFPLTVTSAQKNPTAFYLCASISWASGSRGEQFFGPGTRLTVL.